Listed below are T cell receptor beta chains from one sample, sequenced in a study of regulatory T cells in long-lasting Graves disease. From the multiplex PCR reads, TCRdb called clonotypes with MiXCR, one entry per CDR3 protein. This table has under 450,000 distinct CDR3 sequences, around 24% appearing once. Specimen: peripheral blood mononuclear cells (PBMCs), collected when the disease was refractory, from a patient treated with antithyroid drugs. Receptors were obtained from a female donor with Graves disease. Each CDR3 is given with its conserved first and last residue. D genes are given only for firm matches. Clone size appears in some rows only: once, few, many, or a class for an expanded clone.

CASSLKLAGLSYNEQFF TGTGCCAGCAGCTTAAAACTAGCGGGATTGTCCTACAATGAGCAGTTCTTC TRBD2 TRBV7-6 few TRBJ2-1
CASSVGDSGYTF TGTGCCAGCAGTGTTGGGGACAGCGGCTACACCTTC TRBD1 TRBV2 many TRBJ1-2
CASSQDLLAGALSYEQYF TGTGCCAGCAGCCAAGATCTACTAGCGGGAGCTCTATCCTACGAGCAGTACTTC TRBD2 TRBV14 - TRBJ2-7
CASRRDLYEQYF TGTGCCAGCAGAAGGGACCTCTACGAGCAGTACTTC - TRBV2 many TRBJ2-7
CAWSMRQRHQPQHF TGTGCCTGGAGCATGCGACAGAGACATCAGCCCCAGCATTTT - TRBV30 few TRBJ1-5
CASSKLLNTEAFF TGTGCCAGCAGCAAACTTTTGAACACTGAAGCTTTCTTT - TRBV9 - TRBJ1-1
CSAQGLGAGNEKLFF TGCAGTGCACAGGGGCTAGGCGCCGGAAATGAAAAACTGTTTTTT TRBD1 TRBV20-1 - TRBJ1-4
CASSHPSGPNTGELFF TGTGCCAGCAGTCACCCTAGCGGCCCGAACACCGGGGAGCTGTTTTTT TRBD2 TRBV2 - TRBJ2-2
CASSPGTGGMNTEAFF TGTGCCAGCAGTCCCGGCACAGGGGGCATGAACACTGAAGCTTTCTTT TRBD1 TRBV6-1 few TRBJ1-1
CASSARDSSYNSPLHF TGTGCCAGCAGCGCCAGGGACAGCTCCTATAATTCACCCCTCCACTTT TRBD1 TRBV9 - TRBJ1-6
CASSETSTDTQYF TGTGCCAGCAGTGAGACTAGCACAGATACGCAGTATTTT - TRBV2 many TRBJ2-3
CASSGMTGSTEAFF TGTGCCAGCAGCGGAATGACAGGTAGCACTGAAGCTTTCTTT - TRBV5-6 - TRBJ1-1
CAWTSGAWEQYF TGTGCCTGGACTAGCGGGGCCTGGGAGCAGTACTTC TRBD2 TRBV30 - TRBJ2-7
CASSREPGGGAHEQYF TGCGCCAGCAGCCGAGAACCGGGCGGGGGAGCCCACGAGCAGTACTTC TRBD2 TRBV4-1 once TRBJ2-7
CASVSVYTNNEQFF TGTGCCAGCGTTTCCGTCTATACCAACAATGAGCAGTTCTTC - TRBV12-3/TRBV12-4 many TRBJ2-1
CASSRSTGGSETQYF TGTGCCAGCAGCCGGTCAACAGGGGGATCAGAGACCCAGTACTTC TRBD1 TRBV11-2 many TRBJ2-5
CATSDPGGRETQYF TGTGCCACCAGTGACCCGGGAGGACGTGAGACCCAGTACTTC TRBD2 TRBV24-1 - TRBJ2-5
CASSETGLAGGGFQETQYF TGTGCCAGCAGTGAAACGGGACTAGCGGGAGGAGGATTCCAAGAGACCCAGTACTTC TRBD2 TRBV2 many TRBJ2-5
CASSLDWVSSYEQYF TGTGCCAGCAGCTTAGACTGGGTAAGCTCCTACGAGCAGTACTTC - TRBV7-2 - TRBJ2-7
CAWRQATSGNTIYF TGTGCGTGGAGGCAGGCTACCTCTGGAAACACCATATATTTT - TRBV30 - TRBJ1-3
CASSPPRTGGSGELFF TGTGCCAGCAGCCCCCCTCGGACAGGGGGTTCCGGGGAGCTGTTTTTT TRBD1 TRBV7-9 - TRBJ2-2
CASSQLTGGETQYF TGTGCCAGCAGTCAGTTGACAGGAGGAGAGACCCAGTACTTC - TRBV12-3/TRBV12-4 many TRBJ2-5
CASSSGGTFATNEKLFF TGTGCCAGCAGCTCGGGAGGGACATTTGCAACTAATGAAAAACTGTTTTTT - TRBV7-3 many TRBJ1-4
CATEQSGLAGLKNTGELFF TGTGCCACCGAGCAATCGGGACTAGCGGGGTTGAAGAACACCGGGGAGCTGTTTTTT TRBD2 TRBV2 many TRBJ2-2
CASSLRVYTGELFF TGTGCCAGCAGCTTACGCGTGTACACCGGGGAGCTGTTTTTT - TRBV7-9 - TRBJ2-2
CSVVSREGSQETQYF TGCAGCGTTGTTTCTAGGGAGGGATCCCAAGAGACCCAGTACTTC TRBD2 TRBV29-1 many TRBJ2-5
CASSFSGSNYEQYF TGTGCCAGCAGCTTCAGCGGGAGTAACTACGAGCAGTACTTC TRBD2 TRBV7-2 many TRBJ2-7
CASSEPAGRGNTGELFF TGTGCCAGCAGTGAACCCGCGGGGCGGGGTAACACCGGGGAGCTGTTTTTT - TRBV25-1 many TRBJ2-2
CASSFTPRDIQYF TGTGCCAGCAGCTTTACCCCTCGGGACATTCAGTACTTC - TRBV7-6 many TRBJ2-4
CASRPRTGLTYEQYF TGTGCCAGCAGACCCCGGACAGGATTAACCTACGAGCAGTACTTC TRBD1 TRBV28 many TRBJ2-7
CASSLGYRREQYF TGTGCCAGCAGCTTAGGATACAGGCGCGAGCAGTACTTC - TRBV7-9 few TRBJ2-7
CASSETGTNNSPLHF TGTGCCAGCAGTGAGACCGGGACCAACAATTCACCCCTCCACTTT - TRBV2 many TRBJ1-6
CASSSAERGSRETQYF TGTGCCAGCAGCTCAGCGGAGAGGGGCTCACGGGAGACCCAGTACTTC - TRBV13 - TRBJ2-5
CASSPRNRGGQRGEQYF TGTGCCAGTAGTCCAAGAAACCGGGGCGGACAACGGGGGGAGCAGTACTTC - TRBV19 - TRBJ2-7
CASSLVMPAGAGETQYF TGTGCCAGCAGCTTAGTGATGCCAGCGGGAGCGGGAGAGACCCAGTACTTC TRBD2 TRBV7-2 many TRBJ2-5
CASSPPSGSSRETQYF TGTGCCAGCAGTCCCCCTAGCGGGAGTTCTAGAGAGACCCAGTACTTC TRBD2 TRBV12-3/TRBV12-4 many TRBJ2-5
CASSAEAGTGSLTYEQYF TGTGCCAGCAGCGCGGAAGCCGGGACAGGTTCCTTAACCTACGAGCAGTACTTC TRBD1 TRBV9 few TRBJ2-7
CASSHYQPDNKGIQYF TGTGCCAGCAGCCATTATCAACCCGACAATAAAGGCATTCAGTACTTC - TRBV3-1 - TRBJ2-4
CSASSGWLKTQYF TGCAGTGCTAGTAGCGGGTGGCTCAAGACCCAGTACTTC TRBD2 TRBV20-1 many TRBJ2-5
CASSGASEINTGELFF TGTGCCAGCAGTGGGGCTAGCGAGATAAACACCGGGGAGCTGTTTTTT - TRBV2 many TRBJ2-2
CAISEPEHGHTTRAFF TGTGCCATCAGTGAGCCAGAACACGGACACACGACTAGAGCTTTCTTT - TRBV10-3 few TRBJ1-1